This T cell receptor (beta chain) appears in the sequencing data of a study of a mutant IDH1 vaccine in newly diagnosed glioma. Study background: Each patient was administered eight vaccinations, scheduled in weeks 1, 3, 5, 7, 11, 15, 19 and 23. Former treatment meant radiotherapy, temozolomide, or both; the majority had gotten both. Whole-study findings and limits: Variations in leading peripheral T cell clonotypes appeared to have no connection with pseudoprogression.

TCRdb keeps only in-frame clones here, not all; method: immunoSEQ multiplex PCR. The table shows around 29,000 clones, with around 80% occurring only once. A word on this clone: Its antigen is not identified.

Time point denoted: week 23, last vaccination. In every dose of vaccine, 300 ug of mutant IDH1 20-mer peptide was given alongside topical imiquimod. The germline gives CDR1 SGHNT, CDR2 YENEEA. Trimming pared 5 bases from V and 0 bases from J, leaving 13 bases between. The CDR3 length is 15 residues. The J gene is TRBJ1-1, the V gene TRBV11-3; weak D call: TRBD1 (6 bases). Sequences were derived from PBMCs, sampled from a glioma patient whose treatment included an IDH1 peptide vaccine. The TCR originated in a woman under 30 with glioma. CDR3 amino acids: CASSPDRTMNTEAFF. In nucleotides, the CDR3 is TGTGCCAGCAGCCCGGACAGAACCATGAACACTGAAGCTTTCTTT. Drawing the rest from reference TRBV11-3 and TRBJ1-1, the complete variable domain is EAGVVQSPRYKIIEKKQPVAFWCNPISGHNTLYWYLQNLGQGPELLIRYENEEAVDDSQLPKDRFSAERLKGVDSTLKIQPAELGDSAVYLCASSPDRTMNTEAFFGQGTRLTVV.